The next 5 T cell receptor beta chains were all read from a single sample in a study of blood T cell repertoires in COVID-19. Profiling relied on immunoSEQ multiplex PCR, and the TCRdb table lists in-frame clones only, not all of them. The sample has around 190,000 clones, 75% to 90% seen once; the top ten hold 7.5% to 10%. Sequencing used PBMCs or T cells enriched from blood (not recorded which). The receptors stem from a man in his forties who had recovered from COVID-19.

The genes are TRBV11-2 and TRBJ2-5; TRBD2 agrees at 12 bases. CDR1 is SGHAT, CDR2 FQNNGV, per germline. The junction had 6 bases not matched to a gene; V was cut back by 0 bases and J by 1 base. The CDR3 consists of 18 residues. CDR3 sequence (DNA): TGTGCCAGCAGCTTAGATACTGGACTAGCGGGAACCCAAGAGACCCAGTACTTC. Its translation: CASSLDTGLAGTQETQYF.

The gene calls are TRBV4-2 and TRBJ1-2; D might be TRBD1 (6 bases). The CDR3 is made up of 15 amino acids. The V and J ends lost 1 base and 2 bases respectively, with 11 bases between them. Germline CDR1 and CDR2: LGHNA and YNFKEQ. Here the CDR3 DNA reads TGTGCCAGCAGCCAAGTAGGCGGACAGAACTATGGCTACACCTTC. Protein: CASSQVGGQNYGYTF.

The V call is TRBV28, the J call TRBJ2-7, with TRBD1 as a possible D gene (6 bases). Germline V lookup: CDR1 MDHEN, CDR2 SYDVKM. The ends were cut back, 3 bases at V and 0 bases at J, with 18 bases in the middle. The CDR3 is made up of 17 amino acids. The CDR3 loop is CASSFVGVGTPSYEQYF. The CDR3 coding sequence is TGTGCCAGCAGTTTTGTAGGTGTAGGGACACCCTCCTACGAGCAGTACTTC.

This chain joins TRBV5-1 and TRBJ2-7; 11 bases are a match to TRBD1. Germline CDR1 is SGHRS and CDR2 is YFSETQ. CDR3 length: 12 amino acids. The trim removed 4 bases at V and 12 bases at J, leaving 6 bases unmatched. The CDR3 region is CASSLGQGDGYF. The CDR3 DNA follows: TGCGCCAGCAGCCTGGGACAGGGGGACGGGTACTTC.

The table lists this clone with a count of one. The chain carries TRBV5-6 and TRBJ1-2, with 11 bases fitting TRBD1. The J segment lost 2 bases and the V segment lost 0 bases, leaving 6 bases of the junction unmatched. The length of the CDR3 is 17 residues. Germline loops: CDR1 SGHDT, CDR2 YYEEEE. The CDR3 region has the DNA TGTGCCAGCAGCTTGGTGGGGGACAGGGGGATAAACTATGGCTACACCTTC. This translates into CASSLVGDRGINYGYTF.